This entry lists 30 T cell receptor beta chains sequenced from one sample in a study of blood T cells in healthy people across ages. Through a sample-barcoded 5' primer and a J-beta primer mix, a second PCR was run for roughly 6 to 12 cycles. A single record per CDR3 protein comes from TCRdb applying MiXCR to the 5' RACE reads. Among 1.6 million or so distinct CDR3 sequences, around 36% were seen once, and the ten largest hold 11%. The sample taken for sequencing was blood. These receptors originate from a young woman in good health.

This clonotype was counted between two and nine times. The chain couples TRBV7-2 to TRBJ1-2, with D unclear. The CDR3 extends over 14 amino acids. The germline V and J ends were trimmed by 5 bases and 3 bases, with 13 bases remaining between them. Germline V lookup: CDR1 SGHTA, CDR2 FQGNSA. This chain's CDR3 is CASSPYNAHYGYTF. The CDR3 DNA follows: TGTGCCAGCAGCCCCTATAATGCCCACTATGGCTACACCTTC.

This chain links TRBV28 with TRBJ2-5, with unresolved D. The CDR3 runs to 14 residues. Germline lookup yields CDR1 MDHEN and CDR2 SYDVKM. V was clipped by 6 bases and J by 6 bases, with 17 bases between them. CDR3 nucleotides: TGTGCCAGCAGGTCATCCACAAACCGACAGACCCAGTACTTC. Translating gives CASRSSTNRQTQYF.

This clonotype occurred once. At one end, the junction sequence differs from germline, possibly due to a read error. The chain uses TRBV30 and TRBJ2-6; the D gene is possibly TRBD1 (5 bases). The CDR3 contains 14 residues. Germline CDR1 GTSNPN, CDR2 SVGIG (reference sequence). In DNA, the CDR3 is TGTGCCTGGAGCCCCTATAGTGGGGCCAACGTCCGGACTTTC. As protein: CAWSPYSGANVRTF.

The table lists this clonotype with a few counts. The chain links TRBV20-1 to TRBJ2-1; 7 positions agree with TRBD2. Germline V gene sequence: CDR1 DFQATT, CDR2 SNEGSKA (reference sequence). J was trimmed by 4 bases and V by 6 bases; bases with no gene match: 6. The CDR3 runs to 13 residues. CDR3 DNA: TGCAGTGCCAAAGCGGGGAATTACAATGAGCAGTTCTTC. Protein product: CSAKAGNYNEQFF.

The DNA for the CDR3 is TGTGCCAGCAGCCAAGATGAAGATACGCAGTATTTT. Translating gives CASSQDEDTQYF. This chain connects TRBV3-1 to TRBJ2-3; D ambiguous. The CDR3 totals 12 residues. Germline lookup yields CDR1 LGHDT and CDR2 YNNKEL (reference sequence). V dropped 0 bases and J dropped 5 bases, with 3 bases sitting between them.

The gene calls are TRBV20-1 and TRBJ2-1; 15 bases fit TRBD2. The CDR3 is 17 residues long. Trimming at V came to 5 bases and at J to 0 bases, leaving 5 bases not matched to a gene. Germline V gene lookup returns CDR1 DFQATT and CDR2 SNEGSKA (reference sequence). The CDR3 region has the DNA TGCAGTGCTGCGGGGACTAGCGGGGGGAGCTCCTACAATGAGCAGTTCTTC. This translates into CSAAGTSGGSSYNEQFF.

This clonotype has a handful of counts. V is TRBV3-1 and J is TRBJ1-1, with unresolved D. The V end lost 4 bases, the J end lost 0 bases, and 12 bases lay between the germline ends. The CDR3 extends over 15 amino acids. Germline lookup yields CDR1 LGHDT and CDR2 YNNKEL (reference sequence). The CDR3 reads CASSRADLVNTEAFF. DNA of the CDR3: TGTGCCAGCAGCCGAGCAGATCTAGTGAACACTGAAGCTTTCTTT.

The chain uses TRBV5-1 and TRBJ2-3; 8 bases are a match to TRBD2. The CDR3 spans 16 residues. V shed 5 bases and J 5 bases; nucleotides not matched to a gene: 13. In germline, CDR1 is SGHRS, CDR2 YFSETQ. The CDR3 spells CASRAPSGSHVDTQYF. CDR3 DNA sequence: TGCGCCAGCAGAGCTCCCAGCGGGAGTCATGTAGATACGCAGTATTTT. The full variable domain, rest sourced from reference TRBV5-1 and TRBJ2-3, is KAGVTQTPRYLIKTRGQQVTLSCSPISGHRSVSWYQQTPGQGLQFLFEYFSETQRNKGNFPGRFSGRQFSNSRSEMNVSTLELGDSALYLCASRAPSGSHVDTQYFGPGTRLTVL.

This clonotype was counted a few times. This sequence joins TRBV7-2 and TRBJ1-1, with 7 nucleotides matching TRBD1. The CDR3 loop spans 14 amino acids. J gave up 5 bases and V 2 bases, and 5 bases lay outside the gene matches. Germline CDR1 SGHTA, CDR2 FQGNSA. The DNA of the CDR3 is TGTGCCAGCAGCTTACTCAGGGGGGAGACTGAAGCTTTCTTT. This encodes CASSLLRGETEAFF.

Turning to this clonotype: It may be a read error: a sequence one base away is much more abundant. The V and J genes are TRBV12-3 or TRBV12-4 and TRBJ2-3, with D uncertain. The CDR3 extends over 14 amino acids. The CDR3 sequence: CASSPTVTTDMQYF. The CDR3 nucleotides are TGTGCCAGCAGTCCCACAGTTACCACAGATATGCAGTATTTT.

This chain links TRBV6-1 with TRBJ2-3, with D perhaps matching TRBD2 (7 bases). The CDR3 consists of 20 residues. Between the trimmed V and J ends, which lost 2 bases and 0 bases, there was a span of 24 bases. Germline V gene lookup returns CDR1 MNHNS and CDR2 SASEGT. The DNA for the CDR3 is TGTGCCAGCAGTGAACTCTTGGGGGACACCCGGGAGGCGAGCACAGATACGCAGTATTTT. Encoded protein: CASSELLGDTREASTDTQYF.

In regard to this clonotype: This may be a read error, as it is one base from a much larger clone. DNA of the CDR3: TGTGCCAGCGCTGGCGACCCAAACATTCAGTACTTC. Amino acid sequence: CASAGDPNIQYF. The chain carries TRBV28 and TRBJ2-4; no firm D call. Germline V gene sequence: CDR1 MDHEN, CDR2 SYDVKM. V was pared by 8 bases and J by 6 bases, with 11 bases between. The CDR3 covers 12 residues. Based on the CDR3 plus reference TRBV28 and TRBJ2-4, the full variable domain is DVKVTQSSRYLVKRTGEKVFLECVQDMDHENMFWYRQDPGLGLRLIYFSYDVKMKEKGDIPEGYSVSREKKERFSLILESASTNQTSMYLCASAGDPNIQYFGAGTRLSVL.

The chain uses TRBV6-1 and TRBJ2-7; D might be TRBD1 (7 bases). Germline CDR1 and CDR2: MNHNS and SASEGT. The CDR3 totals 12 residues. Trimming shortened V by 10 bases and J by 6 bases, and 16 bases separated the two germline ends. The CDR3 here is CATSARGVEQYF. The CDR3 coding sequence is TGTGCCACGAGTGCCAGGGGGGTCGAGCAGTACTTC.

The V gene is TRBV6-1, the J gene TRBJ1-1; D remains ambiguous. CDR1 and CDR2 from the germline V gene are MNHNS and SASEGT. The ends were cut back, 3 bases at V and 0 bases at J, with 14 bases in the middle. The CDR3 has 16 amino acids. The CDR3 is CASSEWGEALNTEAFF. CDR3 DNA: TGTGCCAGCAGTGAGTGGGGAGAGGCTCTGAACACTGAAGCTTTCTTT.

This clonotype occurred a few times. This chain joins TRBV11-1 and TRBJ2-7; no clear D gene. Trimming removed 0 bases at V and 4 bases at J, with 7 bases between. The length of the CDR3 is 13 residues. Germline loops: CDR1 SGHAT, CDR2 FQDESV (reference sequence). DNA for the CDR3: TGTGCCAGCAGCTTAGCGGTCTTGTACGAGCAGTACTTC. It specifies CASSLAVLYEQYF.

The CDR3 DNA reads as TGTGCCAGCAGTAACTACAGGGAGGATACGCAGTATTTT. Protein product: CASSNYREDTQYF. J is TRBJ2-3 and V is TRBV6-4; perhaps TRBD1 as D (6 bases). The CDR3 totals 13 residues. In germline, CDR1 is MRHNA, CDR2 SNTAGT. V shed 5 bases and J shed 6 bases, with 12 bases lying between them.

This clonotype was seen more than once but under ten times. The genes are TRBV5-1 and TRBJ2-1; 9 bases align to TRBD2. V shed 0 bases and J 5 bases; nucleotides not matched to a gene: 6. This CDR3 has 16 amino acids. Germline V CDR1 and CDR2: SGHRS, YFSETQ. CDR3 loop: CASSLAIAGVNNEQFF. In nucleotides, the CDR3 is TGCGCCAGCAGCTTGGCCATAGCGGGAGTCAACAATGAGCAGTTCTTC.

V and J are TRBV21-1 and TRBJ2-4; the D call of TRBD1 is as the table states it, not checked on the DNA. TRBV21-1 is listed as a pseudogene. This CDR3 contains 18 residues. CDR3 nucleotides: TGTGCCAGCAGCAAAGCCCAGGGGGGGGCCCTAGCCAAAAACATTCAGTACTTC. This codes for CASSKAQGGALAKNIQYF.

J is TRBJ2-3 and V is TRBV6-5; D is possibly TRBD2 (7 bases). The CDR3 runs to 18 residues. V was clipped by 3 bases and J by 0 bases, with 19 bases between them. Germline V CDR1 and CDR2: MNHEY, SVGAGI. The CDR3 DNA reads TGTGCCAGCAGTTATTTGGGGGGGACATCAACTAGCACAGATACGCAGTATTTT. Its protein is CASSYLGGTSTSTDTQYF.

The chain combines TRBV29-1 with TRBJ1-1; a possible D gene is TRBD1 (5 bases). Trimming cost V 2 bases and J 0 bases, with 10 bases left between them. Looked up from germline, CDR1 is SQVTM and CDR2 is ANQGSEA. There are 14 residues in the CDR3. CDR3 in amino acids: CSVEHWGMNTEAFF. The CDR3 DNA is TGCAGCGTTGAACACTGGGGGATGAACACTGAAGCTTTCTTT.

V and J are TRBV4-2 and TRBJ2-1; 9 positions match TRBD2. From germline, CDR1 is LGHNA and CDR2 YNFKEQ. V shed 0 bases and J 9 bases; nucleotides not matched to a gene: 6. CDR3 size: 15 residues. In DNA, the CDR3 is TGTGCCAGCAGCCAAGAGAAAGGAGCGGGAGGTGAGCAGTTCTTC. As protein: CASSQEKGAGGEQFF.

The genes are TRBV9 and TRBJ2-2, with D uncertain. Trimming took off 0 bases at V and 5 bases at J, with 17 bases between the two ends. Per the germline V gene, CDR1 is SGDLS and CDR2 is YYNGEE. This CDR3 contains 17 residues. The CDR3: CASSVESRVAKTGELFF. In nucleotides, the CDR3 is TGTGCCAGCAGCGTAGAGTCCCGGGTGGCCAAGACCGGGGAGCTGTTTTTT.

This chain joins TRBV9 and TRBJ2-1; D gene unclear. This CDR3 region has 13 residues. CDR1 and CDR2 (germline): SGDLS, YYNGEE. V was clipped by 4 bases and J by 8 bases, with 13 bases between them. The CDR3 coding sequence is TGTGCCAGCAGCTCCAGTCCACCGGATGAGCAGTTCTTC. This encodes CASSSSPPDEQFF.

The chain joins TRBV20-1 to TRBJ2-2; TRBD1 aligns across 7 bases. CDR1 and CDR2 from the germline V gene are DFQATT and SNEGSKA (reference sequence). V lost 5 bases to trimming and J lost 4 bases; unmatched junction nucleotides: 4. This CDR3 is built from 13 residues. In DNA form, the CDR3 reads TGCAGTGCTGCCGACAGGGTCACCGGGGAGCTGTTTTTT. Translating gives CSAADRVTGELFF.

This chain connects TRBV30 to TRBJ2-1; 8 bases agree with TRBD2. CDR1 and CDR2 from the germline V gene are GTSNPN and SVGIG (reference sequence). The CDR3 contains 14 residues. V shed 3 bases and J 10 bases; nucleotides not matched to a gene: 11. The CDR3 DNA reads as TGTGCCTGGAGGCCTAGCGGGCCCGTCCAAGAGCAGTTCTTC. Translation gives CAWRPSGPVQEQFF. The full variable domain, in which reference TRBV30 and TRBJ2-1 provide the parts outside the CDR3, is SQTIHQWPATLVQPVGSPLSLECTVEGTSNPNLYWYRQAAGRGLQLLFYSVGIGQISSEVPQNLSASRPQDRQFILSSKKLLLSDSGFYLCAWRPSGPVQEQFFGPGTRLTVL.

This clonotype was found once. At one of its ends the junction is not consistent with the germline gene, which may arise from a read error. The rearrangement joins TRBV10-3 to TRBJ2-7, with no clear D. CDR1 ENHRY and CDR2 SYGVKD come from the germline V gene. This CDR3 is built from 12 residues. The CDR3, as DNA: TGTGCCAACAGTGATGACTCCTACGAGCAGTACTTC. Its translation: CANSDDSYEQYF.

Details on this clonotype: Given a much more abundant clone one base away, this may be a read error. This sequence joins TRBV12-3 or TRBV12-4 and TRBJ1-2; 9 bases line up with TRBD1. CDR3 length: 13 amino acids. The CDR3 region is CAGSQTGGGGYTF. As DNA, the CDR3 is TGTGCCGGCAGCCAGACAGGGGGTGGCGGCTACACCTTC.

About this clonotype: The junction does not match germline at one end; this may be a read error. The V gene is TRBV12-5, the J gene TRBJ1-2; 8 nucleotides match TRBD1. Per the germline V gene, CDR1 is LGHNT and CDR2 is FRNRAP. This CDR3 region has 12 residues. The CDR3 coding sequence is TGTGCTAGTGGCAATCTATGGGACAGGCCCTTCTTC. This sequence encodes CASGNLWDRPFF. Using reference TRBV12-5 and TRBJ1-2 for the parts outside the CDR3, the full variable domain is DARVTQTPRHKVTEMGQEVTMRCQPILGHNTVFWYRQTMMQGLELLAYFRNRAPLDDSGMPKDRFSAEMPDATLATLKIQPSEPRDSAVYFCASGNLWDRPFFGSGTRLTVV.

Regarding this clonotype: At one boundary the junction diverges from the germline segment, which might be a read error. The V call is TRBV27, the J call TRBJ2-1; the D gene is possibly TRBD2 (6 bases). The CDR3 is made up of 14 amino acids. Germline V CDR1 and CDR2: MNHEY, SMNVEV (reference sequence). The DNA of the CDR3 is TGTGCCAGCGGTATACTAACGGGAGTGAATGAGCGGTTCTTC. It yields the protein CASGILTGVNERFF.

J is TRBJ2-4 and V is TRBV20-1; TRBD2 aligns across 11 bases. Per the germline V gene, CDR1 is DFQATT and CDR2 is SNEGSKA (reference sequence). The CDR3 contains 15 residues. V lost 1 base to trimming and J lost 6 bases; unmatched junction nucleotides: 5. Written as DNA, the CDR3 is TGCAGTGCTAGAGGACAGGGACTAGCGGTAAACATTCAGTACTTC. Protein product: CSARGQGLAVNIQYF.